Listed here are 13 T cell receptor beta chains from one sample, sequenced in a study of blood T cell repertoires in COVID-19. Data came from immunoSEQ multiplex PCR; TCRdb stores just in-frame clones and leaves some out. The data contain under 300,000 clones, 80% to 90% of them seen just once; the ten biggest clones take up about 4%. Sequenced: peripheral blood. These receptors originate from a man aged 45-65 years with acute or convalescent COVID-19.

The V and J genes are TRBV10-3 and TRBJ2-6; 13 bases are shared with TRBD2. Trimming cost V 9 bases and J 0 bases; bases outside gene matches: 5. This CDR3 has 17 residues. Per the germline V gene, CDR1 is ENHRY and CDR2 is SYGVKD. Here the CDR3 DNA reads TGTGCCATTGCGGGACTAGCGGGACGCTCTGGGGCCAACGTCCTGACTTTC. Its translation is CAIAGLAGRSGANVLTF.

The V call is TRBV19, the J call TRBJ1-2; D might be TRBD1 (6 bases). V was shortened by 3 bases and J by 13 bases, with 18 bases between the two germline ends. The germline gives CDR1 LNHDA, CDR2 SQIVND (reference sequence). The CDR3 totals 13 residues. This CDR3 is CASSMGVQGPGTF. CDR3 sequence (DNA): TGTGCCAGTAGTATGGGGGTACAGGGCCCAGGCACCTTC. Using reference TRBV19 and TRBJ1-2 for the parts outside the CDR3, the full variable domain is DGGITQSPKYLFRKEGQNVTLSCEQNLNHDAMYWYRQDPGQGLRLIYYSQIVNDFQKGDIAEGYSVSREKKESFPLTVTSAQKNPTAFYLCASSMGVQGPGTFGSGTRLTVV.

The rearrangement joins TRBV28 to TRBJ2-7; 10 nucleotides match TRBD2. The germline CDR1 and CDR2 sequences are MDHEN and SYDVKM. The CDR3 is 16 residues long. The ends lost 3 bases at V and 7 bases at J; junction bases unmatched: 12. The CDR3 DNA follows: TGTGCCAGCAGTTTGGGTCGGCGAGCGGGAGGGCGAGAGCAGTACTTC. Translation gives CASSLGRRAGGREQYF.

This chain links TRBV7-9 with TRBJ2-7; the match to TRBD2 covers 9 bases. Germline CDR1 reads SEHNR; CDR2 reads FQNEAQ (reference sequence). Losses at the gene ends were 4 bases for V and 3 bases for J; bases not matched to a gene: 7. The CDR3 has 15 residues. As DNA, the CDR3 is TGTGCCAGCAGCTGGAGACTAGCGGAAGGCTACGAGCAGTACTTC. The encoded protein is CASSWRLAEGYEQYF.

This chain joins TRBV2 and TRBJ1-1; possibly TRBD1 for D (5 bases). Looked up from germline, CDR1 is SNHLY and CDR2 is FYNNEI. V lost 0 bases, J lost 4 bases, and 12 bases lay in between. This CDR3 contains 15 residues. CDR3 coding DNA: TGTGCCAGCAGTGAAGCGCGGGGGAGCCTCACTGAAGCTTTCTTT. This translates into CASSEARGSLTEAFF.

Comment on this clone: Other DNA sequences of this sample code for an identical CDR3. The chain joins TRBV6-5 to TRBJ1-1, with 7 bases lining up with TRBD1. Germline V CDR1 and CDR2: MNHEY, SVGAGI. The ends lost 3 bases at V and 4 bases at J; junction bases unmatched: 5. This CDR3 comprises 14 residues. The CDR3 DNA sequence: TGTGCCAGCAGTTATCTACAGGGGAGCACTGAAGCTTTCTTT. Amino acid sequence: CASSYLQGSTEAFF.

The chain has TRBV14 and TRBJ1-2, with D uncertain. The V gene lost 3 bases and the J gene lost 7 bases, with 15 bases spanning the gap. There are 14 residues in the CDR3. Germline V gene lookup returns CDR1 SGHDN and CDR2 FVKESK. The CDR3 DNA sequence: TGTGCCAGCAGCCAGATGCTCGCGGGTAGTGGCTACACCTTC. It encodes CASSQMLAGSGYTF.

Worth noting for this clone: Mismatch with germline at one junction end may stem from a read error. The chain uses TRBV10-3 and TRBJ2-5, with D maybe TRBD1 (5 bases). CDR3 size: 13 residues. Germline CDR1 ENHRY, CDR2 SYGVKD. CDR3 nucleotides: TGTGCCCTCAGTAGGGGCCTCCAAGAGACCCAGTACTTC. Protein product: CALSRGLQETQYF.

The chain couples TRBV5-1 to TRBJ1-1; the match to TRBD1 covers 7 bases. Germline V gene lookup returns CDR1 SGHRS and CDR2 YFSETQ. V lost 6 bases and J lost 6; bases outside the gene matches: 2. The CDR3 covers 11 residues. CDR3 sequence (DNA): TGCGCCAGCACAGGACAGGCTGAAGCTTTCTTT. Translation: CASTGQAEAFF. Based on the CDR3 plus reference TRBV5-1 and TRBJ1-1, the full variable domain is KAGVTQTPRYLIKTRGQQVTLSCSPISGHRSVSWYQQTPGQGLQFLFEYFSETQRNKGNFPGRFSGRQFSNSRSEMNVSTLELGDSALYLCASTGQAEAFFGQGTRLTVV.

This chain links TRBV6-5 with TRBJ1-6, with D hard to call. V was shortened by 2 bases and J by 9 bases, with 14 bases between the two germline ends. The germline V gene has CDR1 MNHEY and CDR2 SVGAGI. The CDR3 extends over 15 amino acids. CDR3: CASSYTQEGGSPLHF. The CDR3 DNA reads TGTGCCAGCAGTTACACCCAAGAGGGAGGTTCACCCCTCCACTTT.

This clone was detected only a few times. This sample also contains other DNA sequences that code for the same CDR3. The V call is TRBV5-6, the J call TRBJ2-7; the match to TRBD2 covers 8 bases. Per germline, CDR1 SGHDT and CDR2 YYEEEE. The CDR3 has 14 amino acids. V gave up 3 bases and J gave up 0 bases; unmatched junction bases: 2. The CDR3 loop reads CASSSGLGSYEQYF. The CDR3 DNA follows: TGTGCCAGCAGCTCGGGACTAGGCTCCTACGAGCAGTACTTC.

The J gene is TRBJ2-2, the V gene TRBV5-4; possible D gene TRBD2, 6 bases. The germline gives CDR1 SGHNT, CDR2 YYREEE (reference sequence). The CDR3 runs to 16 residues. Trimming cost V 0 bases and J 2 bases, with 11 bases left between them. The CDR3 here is CASSLAGGINTGELFF. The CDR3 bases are TGTGCCAGCAGCTTGGCCGGGGGTATAAACACCGGGGAGCTGTTTTTT.

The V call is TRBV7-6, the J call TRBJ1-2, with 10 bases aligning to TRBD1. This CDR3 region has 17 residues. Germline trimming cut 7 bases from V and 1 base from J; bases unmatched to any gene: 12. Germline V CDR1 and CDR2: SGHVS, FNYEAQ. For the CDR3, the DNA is TGTGCCAGCACCCCGGGGGACAGGGGTCCCCTTAACTATGGCTACACCTTC. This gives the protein CASTPGDRGPLNYGYTF.